The clone carrying this TCR beta chain was detected only a few times. Its cognate antigen is unknown. The data stem from a study of beta chain features in type 1 diabetes. Study at large: Sorted cells, more than 95,000,000 in number, were examined across all samples. General study results and limits: Compared with healthy donors, patients appeared to share more similar naive, central memory and regulatory TCRB repertoires. A moderate, significant TCRB CDR3 shortening appeared in type 1 diabetes across four CD4+ subsets.

Sorting of CD4+ naive, central memory, regulatory and stem cell-like memory cells was performed via CD45RO/CCR7/CD25/CD127/CD95/CD27. cDNA synthesis used the whole RNA isolate, giving expressed TCRB sequences. Libraries were prepared by immunoSEQ multiplex PCR; TCRdb keeps only in-frame clonotypes and omits some of them. Among 300,000 to 400,000 clones listed, over 8.5% were seen once. Trimming removed 5 bases from V and 4 bases from J; junction bases left unmatched: 6. This CDR3 spans 15 amino acids. Germline assignment: CDR1 MNHNY and CDR2 SVGAGI (reference sequence). Sequenced input: central memory CD4+ T cells from blood. This TCR came from a man aged 30 to 39 with type 1 diabetes. V is TRBV6-6 and J is TRBJ2-5, with 11 nucleotides matching TRBD2. The chain's CDR3 is CASSVTSGNSETQYF. The CDR3 DNA is TGTGCCAGCAGTGTGACTAGCGGGAACTCAGAGACCCAGTACTTC.